The T cell receptor beta chain under discussion was sequenced for a study of blood T cell repertoires in COVID-19. Sequencing used immunoSEQ multiplex PCR; TCRdb keeps in-frame clones, though not all of them. The data hold about 240,000 clones, with 75% to 90% observed a single time. V was clipped by 3 bases and J by 3 bases, with 12 bases between them. From germline, CDR1 is ENHRY and CDR2 SYGVKD. This CDR3 spans 14 amino acids. The V gene is TRBV10-3, the J gene TRBJ2-7; D ambiguous. This receptor was obtained from a woman aged 40-49 years with acute COVID-19. Sequenced input: PBMCs or T cells enriched from blood (not recorded which). CDR3 sequence (DNA): TGTGCCATCAGTGAATACCAGGTTGACTACGAGCAGTACTTC. Its translation: CAISEYQVDYEQYF.